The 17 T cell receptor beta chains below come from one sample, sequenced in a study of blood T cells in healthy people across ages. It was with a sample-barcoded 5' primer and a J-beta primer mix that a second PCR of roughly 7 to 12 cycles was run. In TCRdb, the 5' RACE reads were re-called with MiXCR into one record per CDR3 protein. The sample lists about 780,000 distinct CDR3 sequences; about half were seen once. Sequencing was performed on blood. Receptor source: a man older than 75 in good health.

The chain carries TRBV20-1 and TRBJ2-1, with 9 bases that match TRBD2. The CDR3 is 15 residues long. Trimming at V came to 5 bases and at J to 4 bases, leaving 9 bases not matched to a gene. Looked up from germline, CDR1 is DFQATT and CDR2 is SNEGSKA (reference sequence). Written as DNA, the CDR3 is TGCAGTGCTCCCCTAGCGGGAAAGGGGTACAATGAGCAGTTCTTC. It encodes CSAPLAGKGYNEQFF.

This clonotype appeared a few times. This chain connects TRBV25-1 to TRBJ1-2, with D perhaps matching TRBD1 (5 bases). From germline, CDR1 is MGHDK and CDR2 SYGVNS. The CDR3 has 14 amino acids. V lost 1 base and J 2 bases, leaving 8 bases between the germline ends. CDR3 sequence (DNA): TGTGCCAGCAGTGAATTCGGGGGGAACTATGGCTACACCTTC. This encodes CASSEFGGNYGYTF.

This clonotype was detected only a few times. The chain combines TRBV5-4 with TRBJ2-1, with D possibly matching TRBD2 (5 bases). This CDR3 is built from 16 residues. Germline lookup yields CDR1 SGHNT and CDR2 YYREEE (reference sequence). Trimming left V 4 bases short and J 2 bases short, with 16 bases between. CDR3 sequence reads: CASSPRTSSTYNEQFF. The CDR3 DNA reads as TGTGCCAGCAGCCCCAGGACTTCTTCCACCTACAATGAGCAGTTCTTC.

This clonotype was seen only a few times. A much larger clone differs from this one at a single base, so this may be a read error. The CDR3 here is CASSLWTGGSEQYF. In nucleotides, the CDR3 is TGTGCCAGCTCTCTTTGGACAGGGGGCAGCGAGCAGTACTTC. V usage is TRBV18 and J usage is TRBJ2-5, with 11 bases lining up with TRBD1. The J call may be mistaken, given a closer DNA end match to TRBJ2-7. CDR1 and CDR2 (germline): KGHSH, LQKENI. This CDR3 contains 14 residues.

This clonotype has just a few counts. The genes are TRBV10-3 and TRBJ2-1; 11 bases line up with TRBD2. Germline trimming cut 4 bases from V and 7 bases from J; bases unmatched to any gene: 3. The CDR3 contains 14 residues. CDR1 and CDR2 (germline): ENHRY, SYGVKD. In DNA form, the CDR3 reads TGTGCCATCAGTGGGGGACTAGCGGTTAATGAGCAGTTCTTC. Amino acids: CAISGGLAVNEQFF.

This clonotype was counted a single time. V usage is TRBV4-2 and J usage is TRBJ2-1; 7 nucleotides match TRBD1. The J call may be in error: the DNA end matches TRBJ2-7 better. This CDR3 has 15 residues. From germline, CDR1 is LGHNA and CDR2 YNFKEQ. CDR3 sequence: CASSQDRTGVDEQYF. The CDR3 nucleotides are TGTGCCAGCAGCCAAGATAGGACAGGAGTCGATGAGCAGTACTTC.

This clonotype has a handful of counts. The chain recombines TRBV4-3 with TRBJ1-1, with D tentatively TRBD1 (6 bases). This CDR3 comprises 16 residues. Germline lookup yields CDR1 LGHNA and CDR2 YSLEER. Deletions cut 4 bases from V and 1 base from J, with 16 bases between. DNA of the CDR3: TGCGCCAGCAGCCCCCAAGGGGGAGGGAGGAACACTGAAGCTTTCTTT. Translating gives CASSPQGGGRNTEAFF.

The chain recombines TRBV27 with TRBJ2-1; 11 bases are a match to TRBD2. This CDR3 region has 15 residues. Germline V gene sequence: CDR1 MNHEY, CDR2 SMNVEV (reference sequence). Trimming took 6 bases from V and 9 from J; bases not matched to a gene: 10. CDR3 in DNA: TGTGCCAGCAGAATAGCGGGAGGGCCGGGGGGTGAGCAGTTCTTC. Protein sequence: CASRIAGGPGGEQFF.

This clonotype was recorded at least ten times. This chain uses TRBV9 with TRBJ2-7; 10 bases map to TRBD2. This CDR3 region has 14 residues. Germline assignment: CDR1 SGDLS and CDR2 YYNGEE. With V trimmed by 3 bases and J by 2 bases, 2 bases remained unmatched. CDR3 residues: CASSGTSGTYEQYF. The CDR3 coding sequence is TGTGCCAGCAGCGGGACTAGCGGTACCTACGAGCAGTACTTC.

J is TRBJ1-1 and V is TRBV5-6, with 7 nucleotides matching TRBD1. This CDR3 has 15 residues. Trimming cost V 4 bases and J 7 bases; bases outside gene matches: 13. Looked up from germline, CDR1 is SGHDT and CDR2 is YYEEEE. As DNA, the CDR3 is TGTGCCAGCAGCATCCCAAGAGTAGGGACAGTTGAAGCTTTCTTT. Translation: CASSIPRVGTVEAFF.

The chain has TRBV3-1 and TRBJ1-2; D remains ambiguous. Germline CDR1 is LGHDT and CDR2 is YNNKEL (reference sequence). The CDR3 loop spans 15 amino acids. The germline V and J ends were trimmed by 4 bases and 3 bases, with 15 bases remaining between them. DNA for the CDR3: TGTGCCAGCAGCCCCCGGGCCCAGAACCACTATGGCTACACCTTC. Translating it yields CASSPRAQNHYGYTF.

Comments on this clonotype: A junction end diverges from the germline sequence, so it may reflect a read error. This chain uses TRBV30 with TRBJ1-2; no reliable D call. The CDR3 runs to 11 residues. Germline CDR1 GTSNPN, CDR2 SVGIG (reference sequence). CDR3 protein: CAGSVLGGYTF. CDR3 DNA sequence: TGTGCCGGGAGTGTACTTGGCGGCTACACCTTC.

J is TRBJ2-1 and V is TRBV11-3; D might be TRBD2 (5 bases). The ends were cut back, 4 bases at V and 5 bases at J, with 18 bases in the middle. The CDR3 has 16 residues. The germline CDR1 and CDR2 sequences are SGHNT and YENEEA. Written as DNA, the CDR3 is TGTGCCAGCAGCTCCTTAGCGCCAAAGGCCGACAATGAGCAGTTCTTC. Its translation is CASSSLAPKADNEQFF.

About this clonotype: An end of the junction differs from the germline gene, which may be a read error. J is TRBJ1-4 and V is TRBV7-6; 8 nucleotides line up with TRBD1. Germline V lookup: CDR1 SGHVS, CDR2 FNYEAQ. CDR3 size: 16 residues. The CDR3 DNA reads TGTGGCAGCAGCCAAGGACAGGGCGGACTAAATGAAAAACTGTTTTTT. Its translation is CGSSQGQGGLNEKLFF. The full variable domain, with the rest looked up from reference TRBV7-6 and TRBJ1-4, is GAGVSQSPRYKVTKRGQDVALRCDPISGHVSLYWYRQALGQGPEFLTYFNYEAQQDKSGLPNDRFSAERPEGSISTLTIQRTEQRDSAMYRCGSSQGQGGLNEKLFFGSGTQLSVL.

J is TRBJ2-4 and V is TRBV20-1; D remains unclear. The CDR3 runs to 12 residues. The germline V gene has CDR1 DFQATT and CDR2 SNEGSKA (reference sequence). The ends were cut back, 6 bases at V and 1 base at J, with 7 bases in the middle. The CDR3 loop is CSAATAKNIQYF. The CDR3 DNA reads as TGCAGTGCGGCAACGGCCAAAAACATTCAGTACTTC.

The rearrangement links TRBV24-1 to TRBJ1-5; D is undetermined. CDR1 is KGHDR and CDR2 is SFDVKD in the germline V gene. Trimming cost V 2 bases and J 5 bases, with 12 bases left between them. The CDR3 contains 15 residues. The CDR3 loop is CATSDSAGSYQPQHF. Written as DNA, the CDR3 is TGTGCCACCAGTGATTCCGCCGGGTCGTATCAGCCCCAGCATTTT.

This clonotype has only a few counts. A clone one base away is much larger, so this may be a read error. DNA of the CDR3: TGTGCCAGCAGAGGGAGCACAGATACGCAGTATTTT. It translates to CASRGSTDTQYF. The chain employs TRBV2 and TRBJ2-3; D remains unclear. This CDR3 spans 12 amino acids. Germline V gene data show CDR1 as SNHLY and CDR2 as FYNNEI. Trimming took 6 bases from V and 0 from J, leaving 4 bases between them.